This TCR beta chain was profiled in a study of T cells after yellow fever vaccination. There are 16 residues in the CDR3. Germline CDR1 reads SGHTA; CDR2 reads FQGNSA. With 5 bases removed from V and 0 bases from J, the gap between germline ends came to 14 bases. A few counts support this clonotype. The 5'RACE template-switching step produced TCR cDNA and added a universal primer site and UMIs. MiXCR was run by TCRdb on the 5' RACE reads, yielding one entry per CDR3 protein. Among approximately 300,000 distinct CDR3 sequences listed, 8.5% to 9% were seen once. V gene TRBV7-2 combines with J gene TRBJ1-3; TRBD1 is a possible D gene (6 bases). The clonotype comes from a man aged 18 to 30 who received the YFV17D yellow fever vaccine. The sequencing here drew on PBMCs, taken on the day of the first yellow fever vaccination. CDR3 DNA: TGTGCCAGCAGCCCCCGGGACAAGAGCTCTGGAAACACCATATATTTT. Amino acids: CASSPRDKSSGNTIYF.